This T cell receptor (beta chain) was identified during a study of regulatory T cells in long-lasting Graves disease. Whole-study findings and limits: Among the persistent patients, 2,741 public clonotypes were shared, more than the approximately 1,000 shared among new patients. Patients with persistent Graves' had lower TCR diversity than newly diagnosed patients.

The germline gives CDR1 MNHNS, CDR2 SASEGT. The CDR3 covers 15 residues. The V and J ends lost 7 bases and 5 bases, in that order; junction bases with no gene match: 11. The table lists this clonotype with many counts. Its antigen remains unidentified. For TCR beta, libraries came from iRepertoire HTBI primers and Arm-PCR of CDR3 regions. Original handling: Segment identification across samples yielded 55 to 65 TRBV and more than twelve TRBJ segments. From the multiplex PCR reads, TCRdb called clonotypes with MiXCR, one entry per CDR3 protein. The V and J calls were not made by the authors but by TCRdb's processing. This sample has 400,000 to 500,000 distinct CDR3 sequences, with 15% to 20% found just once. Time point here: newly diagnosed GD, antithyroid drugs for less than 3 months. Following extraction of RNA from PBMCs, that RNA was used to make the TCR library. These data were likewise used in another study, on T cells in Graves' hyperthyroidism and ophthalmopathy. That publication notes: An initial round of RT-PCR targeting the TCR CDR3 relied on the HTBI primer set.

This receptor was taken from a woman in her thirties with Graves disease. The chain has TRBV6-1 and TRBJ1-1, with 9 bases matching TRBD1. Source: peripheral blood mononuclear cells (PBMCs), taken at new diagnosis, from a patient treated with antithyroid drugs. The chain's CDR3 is CASTQPGTGWTEAFF. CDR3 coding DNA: TGTGCCAGCACCCAACCCGGGACAGGGTGGACTGAAGCTTTCTTT.